Below, 18 T cell receptor beta chains from the same sample are listed, as sequenced in a study of T-cell reconstitution after alpha-beta-depleted transplantation in children. During its preparation, the TCRbeta library received unique molecular identifiers. TCRdb re-called the PCR reads with MiXCR, one entry per CDR3 protein. The sample contains approximately 500,000 distinct CDR3 sequences, about 10% of which appear only once. The specimen was PBMCs, collected before TCRalphabeta/CD19-depleted stem cell transplant. Source of these receptors: a child between 2 and 9 years old with inherited bone marrow failure, due to receive a stem cell transplant.

This chain uses TRBV20-1 with TRBJ2-1; D is perhaps TRBD2 (6 bases). The V gene lost 6 bases and the J gene lost 5 bases, with 20 bases spanning the gap. CDR1 DFQATT and CDR2 SNEGSKA come from the germline V gene (reference sequence). The CDR3 runs 15 residues. The CDR3 nucleotides read TGCAGTGCATACAGGACTAATTATCTCAACAATGAGCAGTTCTTC. Translated: CSAYRTNYLNNEQFF.

This clonotype was seen a few times. This sequence joins TRBV3-1 and TRBJ2-5; 9 bases align to TRBD2. The CDR3 sequence is 14 residues long. The V gene's germline CDR1 is LGHDT and CDR2 YNNKEL (reference sequence). Losses at the gene ends were 1 base for V and 5 bases for J; bases not matched to a gene: 2. The CDR3 DNA reads as TGTGCCAGCAGCCAAGCTAGCGGGGCGGAGACCCAGTACTTC. Translated, it gives CASSQASGAETQYF.

A note on this clonotype: A much larger clone is a single base away; this may be a read error. The rearrangement uses TRBV11-1 and TRBJ2-1, with D possibly being TRBD1 or TRBD2 (8 bases each). The germline V and J ends were trimmed by 0 bases and 0 bases, with 27 bases remaining between them. Germline values: CDR1 SGHAT, CDR2 FQDESV (reference sequence). This CDR3 has 22 residues. As DNA, the CDR3 is TGTGCCAGCAGCTTAGCGTACGGGGGGGCAGGGGGCAGCGGGAGCTCCTACAATGAGCAGTTCTTC. This gives the protein CASSLAYGGAGGSGSSYNEQFF.

The chain links TRBV11-2 to TRBJ2-7, with 9 bases lining up with TRBD2. This CDR3 is built from 16 residues. Germline V CDR1 and CDR2: SGHAT, FQNNGV. The ends lost 3 bases at V and 3 bases at J; junction bases unmatched: 9. CDR3 loop: CASSLRAGGPIYEQYF. The CDR3 DNA is TGTGCCAGCAGCTTGAGGGCGGGAGGGCCTATCTACGAGCAGTACTTC. The full variable domain, with the rest looked up from reference TRBV11-2 and TRBJ2-7, is EAGVAQSPRYKIIEKRQSVAFWCNPISGHATLYWYQQILGQGPKLLIQFQNNGVVDDSQLPKDRFSAERLKGVDSTLKIQPAKLEDSAVYLCASSLRAGGPIYEQYFGPGTRLTVT.

This clonotype has a count of ten or more. V gene TRBV27 combines with J gene TRBJ2-7, with a tentative D call TRBD2 (6 bases). Germline V lookup: CDR1 MNHEY, CDR2 SMNVEV (reference sequence). The CDR3 runs 12 residues. The ends were cut back, 0 bases at V and 6 bases at J, with 6 bases in the middle. The CDR3 DNA follows: TGTGCCAGCAGTTTATCGGGGGGCGAGCAGTACTTC. Amino acid sequence: CASSLSGGEQYF.

The chain employs TRBV28 and TRBJ1-6; 12 bases line up with TRBD1. V was clipped by 3 bases and J by 10 bases; unmatched bases: 4. Germline V gene lookup returns CDR1 MDHEN and CDR2 SYDVKM. CDR3 length equals 15 residues. In DNA form, the CDR3 reads TGTGCCAGCAGTTTCCGGGACAGGGGGCCGTCACCCCTCCACTTT. Amino acid sequence: CASSFRDRGPSPLHF. The complete variable domain, with remaining parts taken from reference TRBV28 and TRBJ1-6, reads DVKVTQSSRYLVKRTGEKVFLECVQDMDHENMFWYRQDPGLGLRLIYFSYDVKMKEKGDIPEGYSVSREKKERFSLILESASTNQTSMYLCASSFRDRGPSPLHFGNGTRLTVT.

This clonotype was detected only a few times. The V gene is TRBV7-2, the J gene TRBJ1-1; the D is unclear. Trimming shortened V by 1 base and J by 5 bases, and 14 bases separated the two germline ends. Looked up from germline, CDR1 is SGHTA and CDR2 is FQGNSA. The CDR3 has 15 residues. The chain's CDR3 is CASSLVSSALTEAFF. DNA of the CDR3: TGTGCCAGCAGCTTAGTGTCCTCAGCCCTAACTGAAGCTTTCTTT. Filled out from reference TRBV7-2 and TRBJ1-1, the complete variable domain reads GAGVSQSPSNKVTEKGKDVELRCDPISGHTALYWYRQSLGQGLEFLIYFQGNSAPDKSGLPSDRFSAERTGGSVSTLTIQRTQQEDSAVYLCASSLVSSALTEAFFGQGTRLTVV.

This clonotype was counted ten times or more. The V gene is TRBV20-1, the J gene TRBJ2-3; possibly TRBD2 for D (5 bases). The CDR3 has 13 amino acids. Germline CDR1 DFQATT, CDR2 SNEGSKA (reference sequence). Trimming pared 3 bases from V and 11 bases from J, leaving 18 bases between. CDR3 protein: CSARAPGLPRQYF. CDR3 in DNA: TGCAGTGCTAGGGCGCCCGGACTCCCCAGGCAGTATTTT.

The sample holds many counts of this clonotype. V is TRBV12-3 or TRBV12-4 and J is TRBJ2-1, with D unresolved. The CDR3 spans 14 residues. Trimming shortened V by 1 base and J by 5 bases, and 9 bases separated the two germline ends. Here the CDR3 DNA reads TGTGCCAGCAGTTTAGGGGGTAGGGACAATGAGCAGTTCTTC. It yields the protein CASSLGGRDNEQFF.

This clonotype occurred many times. This rearrangement joins TRBV27 to TRBJ2-7; 11 bases are shared with TRBD1. V lost 7 bases and J lost 2; bases outside the gene matches: 7. The CDR3 is 15 residues long. Germline V gene lookup returns CDR1 MNHEY and CDR2 SMNVEV (reference sequence). CDR3 in amino acids: CASTRVGQGAYEQYF. CDR3 in DNA: TGTGCCAGCACCAGAGTGGGACAGGGGGCCTACGAGCAGTACTTC.

Many counts were recorded for this clonotype. This chain connects TRBV2 to TRBJ2-5, with D perhaps given as TRBD1 or TRBD2 (5 bases each). V dropped 7 bases and J dropped 5 bases, with 11 bases sitting between them. The CDR3 loop spans 12 amino acids. Germline-derived CDR1 and CDR2 are SNHLY and FYNNEI. Here the CDR3 reads CASMGVEETQYF. As DNA, the CDR3 is TGTGCCAGCATGGGGGTCGAGGAGACCCAGTACTTC. The variable domain in full, completed from reference TRBV2 and TRBJ2-5, reads EPEVTQTPSHQVTQMGQEVILRCVPISNHLYFYWYRQILGQKVEFLVSFYNNEISEKSEIFDDQFSVERPDGSNFTLKIRSTKLEDSAMYFCASMGVEETQYFGPGTRLLVL.

This clonotype was seen only a few times. The rearrangement uses TRBV20-1 and TRBJ2-7; D perhaps matches TRBD2 (6 bases). There are 16 residues in the CDR3. V was shortened by 3 bases and J by 6 bases, with 24 bases between the two germline ends. The germline V gene encodes CDR1 DFQATT and CDR2 SNEGSKA (reference sequence). CDR3 loop: CSASRAPGGIMGEQYF. CDR3 DNA sequence: TGCAGTGCTAGTCGAGCCCCCGGGGGAATTATGGGCGAGCAGTACTTC.

This clonotype occurred many times. J is TRBJ2-4 and V is TRBV20-1; D is undetermined. The CDR3 consists of 13 residues. V was clipped by 5 bases and J by 1 base, with 9 bases between them. Per the germline V gene, CDR1 is DFQATT and CDR2 is SNEGSKA (reference sequence). CDR3 sequence (DNA): TGCAGTGCTCTGGCCCTTGCCAAAAACATTCAGTACTTC. Translation: CSALALAKNIQYF.

This clonotype was seen repeatedly, ten times or more. This chain links TRBV7-8 with TRBJ2-2; D not certain. Germline assignment: CDR1 SGHVS and CDR2 FQNEAQ. This CDR3 has 17 residues. Trimming removed 1 base from V and 2 bases from J, with 14 bases in between. The CDR3 DNA follows: TGTGCCAGCAGCTTAGTTATGTCGCGGCCCAACACCGGGGAGCTGTTTTTT. It is translated as CASSLVMSRPNTGELFF.

This clonotype was counted between two and nine times. The chain joins TRBV15 to TRBJ2-2, with 7 nucleotides matching TRBD1. The CDR3 runs to 17 residues. With V trimmed by 0 bases and J by 6 bases, 10 bases remained unmatched. The germline V gene encodes CDR1 LNHNV and CDR2 YYDKDF (reference sequence). The DNA for the CDR3 is TGTGCCACCAGCAGAGAAAGTGCAGGGGGTCCGGCCGGGGAGCTGTTTTTT. Amino acids: CATSRESAGGPAGELFF.

This clonotype showed up just a few times. The gene calls are TRBV5-6 and TRBJ1-2, with TRBD1 as a possible D gene (5 bases). Germline loops: CDR1 SGHDT, CDR2 YYEEEE. Trimming cost V 2 bases and J 8 bases, with 16 bases left between them. The CDR3 runs 14 residues. For the CDR3, the DNA is TGTGCCAGCAGCTTACAGGCCATAACGGGAGGCTACACCTTC. It translates to CASSLQAITGGYTF.

The chain is built from TRBV6-1 and TRBJ2-7; D uncertain. Per the germline V gene, CDR1 is MNHNS and CDR2 is SASEGT. This CDR3 comprises 15 residues. V lost 6 bases to trimming and J lost 5 bases, with 20 bases between them. Written as DNA, the CDR3 is TGTGCCAGCAGCCCCCTCGCCCTTGCTGGCGACGAGCAGTACTTC. Protein product: CASSPLALAGDEQYF.

The rearrangement joins TRBV4-1 to TRBJ2-1; the match to TRBD2 covers 10 bases. J was trimmed by 6 bases and V by 6 bases; bases with no gene match: 8. Per germline, CDR1 MGHRA and CDR2 YSYEKL. This CDR3 contains 15 residues. The CDR3 DNA sequence: TGCGCCAGCAGTCGCAGCGGGAGGGCATCCAATGAGCAGTTCTTC. It yields the protein CASSRSGRASNEQFF.